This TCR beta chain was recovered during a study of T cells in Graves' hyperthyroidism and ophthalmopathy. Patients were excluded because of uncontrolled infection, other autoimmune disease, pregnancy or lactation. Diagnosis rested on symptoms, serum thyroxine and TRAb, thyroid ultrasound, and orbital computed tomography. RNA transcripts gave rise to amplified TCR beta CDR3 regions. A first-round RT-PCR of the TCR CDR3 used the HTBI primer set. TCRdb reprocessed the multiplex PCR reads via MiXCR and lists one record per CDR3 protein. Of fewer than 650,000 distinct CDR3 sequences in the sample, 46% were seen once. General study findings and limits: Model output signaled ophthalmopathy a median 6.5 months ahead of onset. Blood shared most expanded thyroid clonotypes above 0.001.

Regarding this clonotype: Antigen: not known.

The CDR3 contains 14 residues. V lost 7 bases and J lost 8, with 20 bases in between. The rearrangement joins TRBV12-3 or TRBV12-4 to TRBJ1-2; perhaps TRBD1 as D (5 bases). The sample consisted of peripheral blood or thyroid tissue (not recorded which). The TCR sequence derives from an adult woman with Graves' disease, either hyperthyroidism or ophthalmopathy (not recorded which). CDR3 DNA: TGTGCCAGCACCGAGGGGACGGCCAACGTGGGCTACACCTTC. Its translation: CASTEGTANVGYTF.